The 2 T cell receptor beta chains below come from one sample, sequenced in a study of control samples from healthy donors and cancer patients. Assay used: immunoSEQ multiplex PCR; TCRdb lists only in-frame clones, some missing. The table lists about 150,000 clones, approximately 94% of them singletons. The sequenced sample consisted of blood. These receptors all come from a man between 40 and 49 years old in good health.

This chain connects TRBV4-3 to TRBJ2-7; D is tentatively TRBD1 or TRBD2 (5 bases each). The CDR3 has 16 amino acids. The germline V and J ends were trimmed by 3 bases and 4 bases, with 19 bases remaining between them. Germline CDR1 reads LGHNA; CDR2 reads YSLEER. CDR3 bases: TGCGCCAGCAGCCAGGATAAATTCGGGACGATATACGAGCAGTACTTC. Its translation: CASSQDKFGTIYEQYF.

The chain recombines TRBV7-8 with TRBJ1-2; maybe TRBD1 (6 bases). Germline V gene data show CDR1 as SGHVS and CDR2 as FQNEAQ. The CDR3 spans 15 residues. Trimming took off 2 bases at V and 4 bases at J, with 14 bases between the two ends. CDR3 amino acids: CASSLSRGAFYGYTF. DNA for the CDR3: TGTGCCAGCAGCTTATCCAGGGGCGCTTTCTATGGCTACACCTTC.